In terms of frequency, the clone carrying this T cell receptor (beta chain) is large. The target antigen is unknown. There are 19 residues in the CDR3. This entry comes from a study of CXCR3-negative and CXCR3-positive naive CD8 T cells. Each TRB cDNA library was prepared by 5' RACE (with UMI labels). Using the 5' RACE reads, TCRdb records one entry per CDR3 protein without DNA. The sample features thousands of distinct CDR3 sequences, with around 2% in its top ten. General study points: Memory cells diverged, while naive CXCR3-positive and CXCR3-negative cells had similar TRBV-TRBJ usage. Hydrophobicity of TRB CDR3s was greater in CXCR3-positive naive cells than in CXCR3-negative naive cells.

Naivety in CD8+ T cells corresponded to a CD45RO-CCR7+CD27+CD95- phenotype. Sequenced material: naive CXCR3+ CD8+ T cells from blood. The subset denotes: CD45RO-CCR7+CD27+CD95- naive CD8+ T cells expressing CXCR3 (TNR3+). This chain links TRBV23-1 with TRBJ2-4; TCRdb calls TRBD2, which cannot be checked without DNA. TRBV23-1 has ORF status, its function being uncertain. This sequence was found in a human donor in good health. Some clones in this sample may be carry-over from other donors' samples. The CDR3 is CASSQLVAGGPGPKNIQYF.